Listed below are T cell receptor beta chains from one sample, sequenced in a study of OX40 agonist ivuxolimab in advanced cancers. The repertoire was sequenced with immunoSEQ multiplex PCR; TCRdb's copy has only in-frame clones and lacks some. The data hold approximately 50,000 clones, with 60% to 80% observed a single time. The sample here was CD4+ or CD8+ T cells sorted from blood, taken in a trial of the OX40 agonist ivuxolimab. These receptors all stem from an adult with an advanced solid tumor such as melanoma, head and neck, liver or kidney cancer. Both conserved end residues are part of each CDR3. A D gene is named only where the DNA matches it firmly. Clone size is given for some rows only: seen once, a few or many times, or a class if the clone is expanded.

D: .
J: TRBJ1-4
size: once
V: TRBV9
CDR3: CASSVSDSFFEKLFF
DNA: TGTGCCAGCAGCGTATCTGACAGTTTCTTTGAAAAACTGTTTTTT

D: .
J: TRBJ1-5
size: .
V: TRBV12-5
CDR3: CASGWREVGQPQHF
DNA: TGTGCTAGTGGCTGGAGGGAGGTGGGCCAGCCCCAGCATTTT

D: .
J: TRBJ2-6
size: .
V: TRBV4-1
CDR3: CASSQRIPLASSGANVLTF
DNA: TGCGCCAGCAGCCAAAGGATCCCCCTAGCTAGTTCTGGGGCCAACGTCCTGACTTTC

D: .
J: TRBJ2-5
size: .
V: TRBV9
CDR3: CASSEGGQGQQYF
DNA: TGTGCCAGCAGTGAGGGAGGGCAGGGGCAGCAGTACTTC

D: .
J: TRBJ1-1
size: .
V: TRBV5-1
CDR3: CASSLDGGNTEAFF
DNA: TGCGCCAGCAGCTTGGACGGGGGGAACACTGAAGCTTTCTTT

D: TRBD2
J: TRBJ2-3
size: .
V: TRBV5-1
CDR3: CASSLDIAGGGDTQYF
DNA: TGCGCCAGCAGCTTGGACATCGCGGGAGGAGGGGATACGCAGTATTTT

D: .
J: TRBJ2-7
size: .
V: TRBV20-1
CDR3: CSALSGNEQYF
DNA: TGCAGTGCTCTCTCGGGGAACGAGCAGTACTTC

D: .
J: TRBJ2-3
size: .
V: TRBV7-2
CDR3: CASSSLSEAQYF
DNA: TGTGCCAGCAGCTCCCTTTCGGAGGCGCAGTATTTT

D: TRBD1
J: TRBJ1-4
size: few
V: TRBV5-8
CDR3: CASSPGQGGIYNEKLFF
DNA: TGTGCCAGCAGCCCGGGACAGGGGGGGATCTATAATGAAAAACTGTTTTTT

D: .
J: TRBJ1-2
size: .
V: TRBV29-1
CDR3: CSVDRASYGYTF
DNA: TGCAGCGTTGACAGGGCCTCCTATGGCTACACCTTC

D: .
J: TRBJ1-1
size: .
V: TRBV29-1
CDR3: CSVAAGSDTEAFF
DNA: TGCAGCGTTGCCGCGGGGTCGGACACTGAAGCTTTCTTT

D: TRBD1
J: TRBJ1-1
size: .
V: TRBV9
CDR3: CASSARGQAVTEAFF
DNA: TGTGCCAGCAGCGCGAGGGGGCAGGCGGTCACTGAAGCTTTCTTT

D: TRBD2
J: TRBJ2-1
size: .
V: TRBV10-1
CDR3: CASSGGTSGGGFSYNEQFF
DNA: TGCGCCAGCAGTGGTGGGACTAGCGGGGGGGGTTTCTCCTACAATGAGCAGTTCTTC

D: .
J: TRBJ2-1
size: .
V: TRBV5-1
CDR3: CASSRDSNSYNEQFF
DNA: TGCGCCAGCAGCCGGGACTCAAATTCCTACAATGAGCAGTTCTTC

D: TRBD2
J: TRBJ2-5
size: .
V: TRBV5-8
CDR3: CASTKRGAAGAQETQYF
DNA: TGTGCCAGCACTAAACGGGGGGCAGCGGGGGCCCAAGAGACCCAGTACTTC

D: .
J: TRBJ1-5
size: .
V: TRBV2
CDR3: CASSEVPVSNQPQHF
DNA: TGTGCCAGCAGTGAAGTCCCAGTAAGCAATCAGCCCCAGCATTTT

D: TRBD2
J: TRBJ2-1
size: .
V: TRBV4-2
CDR3: CASSQVRESEQFF
DNA: TGTGCCAGCAGCCAAGTGCGGGAGAGTGAGCAGTTCTTC

D: TRBD1
J: TRBJ1-2
size: .
V: TRBV10-3
CDR3: CATQGGGHGYTF
DNA: TGTGCCACCCAGGGGGGGGGACATGGCTACACCTTC

D: .
J: TRBJ2-7
size: medium-sized
V: TRBV28
CDR3: CASKSYSYEQYF
DNA: TGTGCCAGCAAAAGCTACTCCTACGAGCAGTACTTC

D: .
J: TRBJ1-6
size: few
V: TRBV7-8
CDR3: CASSPYRVNSPLHF
DNA: TGTGCCAGCAGCCCGTACAGGGTTAATTCACCCCTCCACTTT

D: .
J: TRBJ1-5
size: once
V: TRBV6-5
CDR3: CASSYSGRNNQPQHF
DNA: TGTGCCAGCAGTTACTCCGGACGGAACAATCAGCCCCAGCATTTT

D: .
J: TRBJ2-7
size: .
V: TRBV11-2
CDR3: CASSRVYRAYEQYF
DNA: TGTGCCAGCAGCCGAGTCTACAGGGCGTACGAGCAGTACTTC

D: .
J: TRBJ2-7
size: .
V: TRBV6-1
CDR3: CASSEARVGYEQYF
DNA: TGTGCCAGCAGTGAAGCGAGGGTGGGCTACGAGCAGTACTTC

D: .
J: TRBJ1-2
size: few
V: TRBV9
CDR3: CASSVVQGQGGYTF
DNA: TGTGCCAGCAGCGTAGTACAGGGTCAGGGTGGCTACACCTTC

D: TRBD1
J: TRBJ2-7
size: .
V: TRBV7-2
CDR3: CASSSRQGNYEQYF
DNA: TGTGCCAGCAGCTCTAGACAGGGGAACTACGAGCAGTACTTC

D: .
J: TRBJ1-1
size: .
V: TRBV27
CDR3: CASSSQGMNTEAFF
DNA: TGTGCCAGCAGTTCACAGGGAATGAACACTGAAGCTTTCTTT

D: .
J: TRBJ1-2
size: .
V: TRBV5-1
CDR3: CASSLDSYGYTF
DNA: TGCGCCAGCAGCTTGGATAGCTATGGCTACACCTTC

D: .
J: TRBJ2-5
size: .
V: TRBV6-5
CDR3: CASSSSYRTQYF
DNA: TGTGCCAGCAGTTCCTCTTACAGGACCCAGTACTTC

D: .
J: TRBJ2-3
size: .
V: TRBV29-1
CDR3: CSTRTDTQYF
DNA: TGCAGCACCCGAACAGATACGCAGTATTTT

D: TRBD1
J: TRBJ2-5
size: once
V: TRBV5-6
CDR3: CASSQDRGETQYF
DNA: TGTGCCAGCAGCCAGGACAGGGGCGAGACCCAGTACTTC

D: TRBD2
J: TRBJ2-2
size: .
V: TRBV29-1
CDR3: CSVGLTSGNTGELFF
DNA: TGCAGCGTGGGCCTTACTAGCGGGAACACCGGGGAGCTGTTTTTT

D: TRBD1
J: TRBJ1-4
size: .
V: TRBV28
CDR3: CASSSLGTGSEKLFF
DNA: TGTGCCAGCAGTTCCCTGGGGACAGGGAGTGAAAAACTGTTTTTT

D: .
J: TRBJ2-7
size: .
V: TRBV2
CDR3: CARSRDGYEQYF
DNA: TGTGCCAGGTCCCGGGACGGTTACGAGCAGTACTTC

D: .
J: TRBJ2-3
size: .
V: TRBV6-5
CDR3: CASSYSGSGTDTQYF
DNA: TGTGCCAGCAGTTACTCTGGTAGCGGCACAGATACGCAGTATTTT

D: .
J: TRBJ1-5
size: .
V: TRBV10-1
CDR3: CASSESGVGQPQHF
DNA: TGCGCCAGCAGTGAGTCTGGGGTGGGTCAGCCCCAGCATTTT

D: TRBD2
J: TRBJ2-2
size: .
V: TRBV7-9
CDR3: CASSLTRGGSTGELFF
DNA: TGTGCCAGCAGCTTAACGCGGGGGGGCAGCACCGGGGAGCTGTTTTTT

D: TRBD2
J: TRBJ2-7
size: .
V: TRBV6-5
CDR3: CASRPGLAGREQYF
DNA: TGTGCCAGCAGGCCGGGACTAGCGGGACGCGAGCAGTACTTC

D: .
J: TRBJ2-1
size: .
V: TRBV4-2
CDR3: CASSQDPGGTYNEQFF
DNA: TGTGCCAGCAGCCAAGACCCGGGCGGGACCTACAATGAGCAGTTCTTC

D: .
J: TRBJ2-7
size: .
V: TRBV6-4
CDR3: CASSEEDRRGSLSYEQYF
DNA: TGTGCCAGCAGCGAGGAGGACCGGAGGGGGTCTCTTAGCTACGAGCAGTACTTC

D: .
J: TRBJ1-2
size: few
V: TRBV6-5
CDR3: CASSPRDLYGYTF
DNA: TGTGCCAGCAGTCCCCGGGACCTCTATGGCTACACCTTC

D: TRBD1
J: TRBJ2-5
size: .
V: TRBV10-1
CDR3: CASSQTGKETQYF
DNA: TGCGCCAGCAGTCAGACAGGGAAGGAGACCCAGTACTTC

D: .
J: TRBJ2-3
size: .
V: TRBV5-5
CDR3: CASSLGLAESTDTQYF
DNA: TGTGCCAGCAGCTTGGGATTAGCGGAGAGCACAGATACGCAGTATTTT